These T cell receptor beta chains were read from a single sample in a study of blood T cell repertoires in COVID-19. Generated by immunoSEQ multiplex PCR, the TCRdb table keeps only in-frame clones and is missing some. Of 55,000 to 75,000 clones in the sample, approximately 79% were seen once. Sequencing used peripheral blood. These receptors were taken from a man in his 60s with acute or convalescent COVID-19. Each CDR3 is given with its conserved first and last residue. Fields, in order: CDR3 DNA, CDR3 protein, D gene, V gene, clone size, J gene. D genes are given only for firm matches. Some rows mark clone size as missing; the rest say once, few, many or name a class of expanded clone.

cdr3_nt: TGTGCCAGCAGCTTGGCCCGACAGGGGGCAGGAGCTTTCTTT
cdr3_aa: CASSLARQGAGAFF
d_call: TRBD1
v_call: TRBV5-8
clone_size: .
j_call: TRBJ1-1

cdr3_nt: TGTGCCAGCAGATTTACAGCCAATCAGCCCCAGCATTTT
cdr3_aa: CASRFTANQPQHF
d_call: .
v_call: TRBV6-5
clone_size: .
j_call: TRBJ1-5

cdr3_nt: TGTGCCAGCAGCGGGACAGGGGACGGAGAGACCCAGTACTTC
cdr3_aa: CASSGTGDGETQYF
d_call: TRBD1
v_call: TRBV9
clone_size: .
j_call: TRBJ2-5

cdr3_nt: TGTGCCAGCAGTTACACAGGGGTAGGCGAGCAGTACTTC
cdr3_aa: CASSYTGVGEQYF
d_call: TRBD1
v_call: TRBV27
clone_size: .
j_call: TRBJ2-7

cdr3_nt: TGTGCCAGCAGTGCCCTAAGCACTGAAGCTTTCTTT
cdr3_aa: CASSALSTEAFF
d_call: .
v_call: TRBV2
clone_size: .
j_call: TRBJ1-1

cdr3_nt: TGTGCCAGTAGTGCCCCCGGGGACACCTATGGCTACACCTTC
cdr3_aa: CASSAPGDTYGYTF
d_call: .
v_call: TRBV19
clone_size: .
j_call: TRBJ1-2

cdr3_nt: TGTGCCAGCAGTTACCTGGGACAGGCATCCTACGAGCAGTACTTC
cdr3_aa: CASSYLGQASYEQYF
d_call: TRBD1
v_call: TRBV6-2/TRBV6-3
clone_size: .
j_call: TRBJ2-7

cdr3_nt: TGTGCCAGCAGTTACGACAGGTACACCGGGGAGCTGTTTTTT
cdr3_aa: CASSYDRYTGELFF
d_call: .
v_call: TRBV28
clone_size: .
j_call: TRBJ2-2

cdr3_nt: TGCGCCAGCAGCCAATTTAATAGCAATCAGCCCCAGCATTTT
cdr3_aa: CASSQFNSNQPQHF
d_call: .
v_call: TRBV4-1
clone_size: few
j_call: TRBJ1-5

cdr3_nt: TGTGCCAGCTCACCGTCAGGGGGCAACACCTACGAGCAGTACTTC
cdr3_aa: CASSPSGGNTYEQYF
d_call: TRBD1
v_call: TRBV18
clone_size: .
j_call: TRBJ2-7

cdr3_nt: TGTGCCAGCAGTGCTGCCCCGGTGTACGAGCAGTACTTC
cdr3_aa: CASSAAPVYEQYF
d_call: .
v_call: TRBV27
clone_size: few
j_call: TRBJ2-7

cdr3_nt: TGTGCCAGCGGGGACAGCTCTGGAAACACCATATATTTT
cdr3_aa: CASGDSSGNTIYF
d_call: TRBD1
v_call: TRBV12-3/TRBV12-4
clone_size: .
j_call: TRBJ1-3

cdr3_nt: TGTGCCAGCAGCCCGGACTGGTTGGTTCCCACAGATACGCAGTATTTT
cdr3_aa: CASSPDWLVPTDTQYF
d_call: .
v_call: TRBV3-1/TRBV3-2
clone_size: .
j_call: TRBJ2-3

cdr3_nt: TGTGCCAGCAAACAGGATAATTCACCCCTCCACTTT
cdr3_aa: CASKQDNSPLHF
d_call: .
v_call: TRBV2
clone_size: .
j_call: TRBJ1-6

cdr3_nt: TGTGCCAGCAGTTCGGGAGGGGACTCAAACACCATATATTTT
cdr3_aa: CASSSGGDSNTIYF
d_call: .
v_call: TRBV28
clone_size: .
j_call: TRBJ1-3

cdr3_nt: TGTGCCAGCAGCCAAGCCCGGAGGGTAGCGGGAAAAGAGACCCAGTACTTC
cdr3_aa: CASSQARRVAGKETQYF
d_call: TRBD2
v_call: TRBV3-1/TRBV3-2
clone_size: .
j_call: TRBJ2-5

cdr3_nt: TGTGCCAGTAGTATTCGGTACACCGGGGAGCTGTTTTTT
cdr3_aa: CASSIRYTGELFF
d_call: .
v_call: TRBV19
clone_size: .
j_call: TRBJ2-2

cdr3_nt: TGTGCCACCAGTGCTGCGACAGACAGCTGGGAGCAGTTCTTC
cdr3_aa: CATSAATDSWEQFF
d_call: .
v_call: TRBV24-1
clone_size: .
j_call: TRBJ2-1

cdr3_nt: TGTGCCAGTAGTAGACAGCACCAAGAGACCCAGTACTTC
cdr3_aa: CASSRQHQETQYF
d_call: .
v_call: TRBV19
clone_size: .
j_call: TRBJ2-5

cdr3_nt: TGTGCCAGCAGCCAAACGAGCGCAGGGACCGGGGAGCTGTTTTTT
cdr3_aa: CASSQTSAGTGELFF
d_call: .
v_call: TRBV3-1/TRBV3-2
clone_size: .
j_call: TRBJ2-2

cdr3_nt: TGTGCTAGTGGTTTAGGCCGGGGCGAGCAGTACTTC
cdr3_aa: CASGLGRGEQYF
d_call: .
v_call: TRBV12-5
clone_size: .
j_call: TRBJ2-7

cdr3_nt: TGTGCCAGCAGCGAGAGAGGAGGCCCGGAGAATGAGCAGTTCTTC
cdr3_aa: CASSERGGPENEQFF
d_call: .
v_call: TRBV7-3
clone_size: .
j_call: TRBJ2-1

cdr3_nt: TGTGCCAGCAGTTACTTCGACCAGGGAAGGGGCTACGAGCAGTACTTC
cdr3_aa: CASSYFDQGRGYEQYF
d_call: .
v_call: TRBV6-2/TRBV6-3
clone_size: .
j_call: TRBJ2-7

cdr3_nt: TGTGCCAGCAGGCCGACAGGGAGAAAAGAGACCCAGTACTTC
cdr3_aa: CASRPTGRKETQYF
d_call: TRBD1
v_call: TRBV28
clone_size: .
j_call: TRBJ2-5

cdr3_nt: TGTGCCAGTAGTATGATGGGGGTGGTAGCGGGAAGGCATGAGCAGTTCTTC
cdr3_aa: CASSMMGVVAGRHEQFF
d_call: TRBD2
v_call: TRBV19
clone_size: few
j_call: TRBJ2-1

cdr3_nt: TGCAGTGGGGCCCAAGAGACCCAGTACTTC
cdr3_aa: CSGAQETQYF
d_call: .
v_call: TRBV20-1
clone_size: .
j_call: TRBJ2-5

cdr3_nt: TGTGCCAGCTCACGAATCCGGGACAGGAAATCTAACACTGAAGCTTTCTTT
cdr3_aa: CASSRIRDRKSNTEAFF
d_call: TRBD1
v_call: TRBV18
clone_size: .
j_call: TRBJ1-1

cdr3_nt: TGTGCCAGCAGTGATACAGGGGGCAATGAGCAGTTCTTC
cdr3_aa: CASSDTGGNEQFF
d_call: TRBD1
v_call: TRBV9
clone_size: .
j_call: TRBJ2-1

cdr3_nt: TGTGCCAGCAGCTTAGGGAGGGCAACCGGGGGGGGCTACACCTTC
cdr3_aa: CASSLGRATGGGYTF
d_call: .
v_call: TRBV11-2
clone_size: .
j_call: TRBJ1-2

cdr3_nt: TGTGCCAGCAGTCTTGGGACAGGTGAAGCTTTCTTT
cdr3_aa: CASSLGTGEAFF
d_call: TRBD1
v_call: TRBV6-6
clone_size: .
j_call: TRBJ1-1

cdr3_nt: TGTGCCAGCCGGGACAGTAGAGGCTCGAACACTGAAGCTTTCTTT
cdr3_aa: CASRDSRGSNTEAFF
d_call: TRBD1
v_call: TRBV2
clone_size: .
j_call: TRBJ1-1

cdr3_nt: TGTGCCAGCAGTTATGACATCTATGGCTACACCTTC
cdr3_aa: CASSYDIYGYTF
d_call: .
v_call: TRBV6-6
clone_size: .
j_call: TRBJ1-2

cdr3_nt: TGTGCCAGCAGTTTCTCAAGGCGGGAGGGCCGAATCGAGCAGTACTTC
cdr3_aa: CASSFSRREGRIEQYF
d_call: TRBD2
v_call: TRBV6-6
clone_size: .
j_call: TRBJ2-7

cdr3_nt: TGTGCCAGCACATCTGGGGGCGGCCGCCAAGAGACCCAGTACTTC
cdr3_aa: CASTSGGGRQETQYF
d_call: .
v_call: TRBV5-4
clone_size: .
j_call: TRBJ2-5

cdr3_nt: TGTGCCTGGAGTACTAAGAGGGCCTCCTGGGACACTGAAGCTTTCTTT
cdr3_aa: CAWSTKRASWDTEAFF
d_call: .
v_call: TRBV30
clone_size: .
j_call: TRBJ1-1

cdr3_nt: TGTGCCAGCAGCCCTCGGGAGTCCTACAATGAGCAGTTCTTC
cdr3_aa: CASSPRESYNEQFF
d_call: .
v_call: TRBV7-2
clone_size: few
j_call: TRBJ2-1

cdr3_nt: TGTGCCAGCAGCCTGGGCCAGGTGGGTCAGCCCCAGCATTTT
cdr3_aa: CASSLGQVGQPQHF
d_call: .
v_call: TRBV27
clone_size: .
j_call: TRBJ1-5

cdr3_nt: TGCGCCAGCAGCTTGGTGAGGGGGAACTATGGCTACACCTTC
cdr3_aa: CASSLVRGNYGYTF
d_call: .
v_call: TRBV5-1
clone_size: .
j_call: TRBJ1-2

cdr3_nt: TGTGCCAGCAGCTTGGCCCGGGGGGCGGAAGGCTACACCTTC
cdr3_aa: CASSLARGAEGYTF
d_call: .
v_call: TRBV5-5
clone_size: .
j_call: TRBJ1-2

cdr3_nt: TGTGCCAGCAGTTATAAGGGGACAGGGGGCTATCACCAGTACTTC
cdr3_aa: CASSYKGTGGYHQYF
d_call: TRBD1
v_call: TRBV6-5
clone_size: .
j_call: TRBJ2-5

cdr3_nt: TGTGCCAGCAGCCCCGGGGGTATTAGCAATCAGCCCCAGCATTTT
cdr3_aa: CASSPGGISNQPQHF
d_call: .
v_call: TRBV28
clone_size: .
j_call: TRBJ1-5

cdr3_nt: TGTGCCAGCAGCTTACGCGGGGCAAATTCACCCCTCCACTTT
cdr3_aa: CASSLRGANSPLHF
d_call: .
v_call: TRBV7-3
clone_size: .
j_call: TRBJ1-6

cdr3_nt: TGTGCCAGCAGCTTCGGTCTTGGTGTGGGAGGTTATGGCTACACCTTC
cdr3_aa: CASSFGLGVGGYGYTF
d_call: .
v_call: TRBV5-6
clone_size: once
j_call: TRBJ1-2

cdr3_nt: TGTGCCAGCAGTTTGGGGCTGAACACCGGGGAGCTGTTTTTT
cdr3_aa: CASSLGLNTGELFF
d_call: .
v_call: TRBV7-3
clone_size: .
j_call: TRBJ2-2

cdr3_nt: TGTGCCATCAGTGGTCAGCAGGGGAGCTCCTACAATGAGCAGTTCTTC
cdr3_aa: CAISGQQGSSYNEQFF
d_call: .
v_call: TRBV10-3
clone_size: .
j_call: TRBJ2-1

cdr3_nt: TGTGCCACCAGCAGAGACATTCAAGAGACCCAGTACTTC
cdr3_aa: CATSRDIQETQYF
d_call: .
v_call: TRBV15
clone_size: .
j_call: TRBJ2-5

cdr3_nt: TGTGCCAGCAGCTTCAAGTGGGTAAGACAGGCTGGGGCCAACGTCCTGACTTTC
cdr3_aa: CASSFKWVRQAGANVLTF
d_call: .
v_call: TRBV7-9
clone_size: .
j_call: TRBJ2-6

cdr3_nt: TGCGCCAGCAGCCAAGTTCCACTAGCGGTTTACAATGAGCAGTTCTTC
cdr3_aa: CASSQVPLAVYNEQFF
d_call: TRBD2
v_call: TRBV4-1
clone_size: .
j_call: TRBJ2-1

cdr3_nt: TGTGCCAGCAGCTCACGAGCTAGCGGGAGTCGGGAGACCCAGTACTTC
cdr3_aa: CASSSRASGSRETQYF
d_call: TRBD2
v_call: TRBV7-2
clone_size: once
j_call: TRBJ2-5

cdr3_nt: TGCGCCAGCAGCCAAAGGACAGGTGATTACTACGAGCAGTACTTC
cdr3_aa: CASSQRTGDYYEQYF
d_call: TRBD1
v_call: TRBV4-1
clone_size: .
j_call: TRBJ2-7

cdr3_nt: TGTGCCAGCAGTTTCCGCGGGTTCTATGGCTACACCTTC
cdr3_aa: CASSFRGFYGYTF
d_call: .
v_call: TRBV27
clone_size: few
j_call: TRBJ1-2

cdr3_nt: TGTGCCTGGATGACCAGCGGGAGGGAAGAGACCCAGTACTTC
cdr3_aa: CAWMTSGREETQYF
d_call: TRBD2
v_call: TRBV30
clone_size: .
j_call: TRBJ2-5

cdr3_nt: TGTGCCAGCAGCCAAGAAGGGGGCTTACGGAACACTGAAGCTTTCTTT
cdr3_aa: CASSQEGGLRNTEAFF
d_call: TRBD1
v_call: TRBV3-1/TRBV3-2
clone_size: few
j_call: TRBJ1-1

cdr3_nt: TGCAGTGCATCGGGACAGGGGGGCTACACCTTC
cdr3_aa: CSASGQGGYTF
d_call: TRBD1
v_call: TRBV20-1
clone_size: .
j_call: TRBJ1-2

cdr3_nt: TGTGCCAGCAGTTTACTGGGACAGGGAGGCTACGAGCAGTACTTC
cdr3_aa: CASSLLGQGGYEQYF
d_call: TRBD1
v_call: TRBV28
clone_size: once
j_call: TRBJ2-7